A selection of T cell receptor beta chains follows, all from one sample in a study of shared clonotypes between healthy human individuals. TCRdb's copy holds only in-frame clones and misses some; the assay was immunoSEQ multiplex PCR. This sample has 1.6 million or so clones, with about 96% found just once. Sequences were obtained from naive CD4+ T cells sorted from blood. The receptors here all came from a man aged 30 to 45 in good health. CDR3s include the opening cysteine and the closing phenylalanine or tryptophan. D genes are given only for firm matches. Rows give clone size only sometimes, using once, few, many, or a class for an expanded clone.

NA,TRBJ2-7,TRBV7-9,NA,CASSLEAFSGSYEQYF,TGTGCCAGCAGCTTAGAGGCATTTTCGGGGTCCTACGAGCAGTACTTC
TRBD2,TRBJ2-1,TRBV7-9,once,CASSFAGTSNEQFF,TGTGCCAGCAGCTTCGCCGGGACTAGCAATGAGCAGTTCTTC
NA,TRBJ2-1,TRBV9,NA,CASSVKAGANEQFF,TGTGCCAGCAGCGTAAAAGCTGGGGCCAATGAGCAGTTCTTC
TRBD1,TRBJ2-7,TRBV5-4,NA,CASSTQNRDRGTYEQYF,TGTGCCAGCAGCACCCAGAACCGGGACAGGGGGACCTACGAGCAGTACTTC
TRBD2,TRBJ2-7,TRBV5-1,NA,CASSLAPPGTSNYEQYF,TGCGCCAGCAGCTTGGCCCCTCCCGGGACTAGCAATTACGAGCAGTACTTC
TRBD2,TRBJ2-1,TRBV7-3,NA,CASSFLAGVMNEQFF,TGTGCCAGCAGCTTCCTAGCGGGAGTAATGAATGAGCAGTTCTTC
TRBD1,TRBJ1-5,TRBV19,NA,CASNDRVGQPQHF,TGTGCCAGTAACGACAGGGTCGGCCAGCCCCAGCATTTT
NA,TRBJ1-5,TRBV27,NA,CATSFSRGQPQHF,TGTGCCACCTCGTTTTCCCGGGGTCAGCCCCAGCATTTT
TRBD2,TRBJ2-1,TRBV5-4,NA,CASSPTSGSIHEQFF,TGTGCCAGCAGCCCCACCAGCGGGAGCATCCATGAGCAGTTCTTC
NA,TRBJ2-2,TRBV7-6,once,CASNSLGSPNTGELFF,TGTGCCAGCAACTCCTTAGGGAGCCCGAACACCGGGGAGCTGTTTTTT
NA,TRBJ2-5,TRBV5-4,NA,CASSLGGSGETQYF,TGTGCCAGCAGCTTGGGAGGGTCCGGTGAGACCCAGTACTTC
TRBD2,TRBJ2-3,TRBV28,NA,CASSESGSGRDTQYF,TGTGCCAGCAGTGAGAGCGGGAGCGGGAGGGATACGCAGTATTTT
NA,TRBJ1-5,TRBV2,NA,CASRGDLRTTQPQHF,TGTGCCAGCAGAGGGGACCTCCGGACGACTCAGCCCCAGCATTTT
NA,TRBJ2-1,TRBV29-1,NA,CSVKGWGSYNEQFF,TGCAGCGTTAAGGGCTGGGGCTCCTACAATGAGCAGTTCTTC
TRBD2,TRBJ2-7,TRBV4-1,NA,CASSQAQGLADFYEQYF,TGCGCCAGCAGCCAAGCCCAGGGACTAGCGGATTTCTACGAGCAGTACTTC
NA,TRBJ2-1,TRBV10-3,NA,CAISDYYNEQFF,TGTGCCATCAGTGACTATTACAATGAGCAGTTCTTC
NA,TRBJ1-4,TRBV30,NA,CAWARGGEKLFF,TGTGCCTGGGCACGGGGAGGCGAAAAACTGTTTTTT
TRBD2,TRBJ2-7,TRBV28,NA,CASSLKGLVYEQYF,TGTGCCAGCAGTTTAAAGGGACTAGTCTACGAGCAGTACTTC
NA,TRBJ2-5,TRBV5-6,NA,CASSLELAEPRETQYF,TGTGCCAGCAGCTTAGAATTAGCGGAGCCAAGGGAGACCCAGTACTTC
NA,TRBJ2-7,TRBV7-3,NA,CASSLGRRWVASPFYEQYF,TGTGCCAGCAGCTTAGGGCGACGGTGGGTCGCTAGTCCTTTCTACGAGCAGTACTTC
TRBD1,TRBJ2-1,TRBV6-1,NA,CASSGQGTYNEQFF,TGTGCCAGCAGTGGACAGGGAACCTACAATGAGCAGTTCTTC
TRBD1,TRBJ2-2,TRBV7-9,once,CASRGQGVPGELFF,TGTGCCAGCAGGGGACAGGGGGTCCCCGGGGAGCTGTTTTTT